What follows is one T cell receptor (beta chain) and its context. The target antigen is unknown. The entry originates in a study of T cells in narcolepsy. Points from the study as a whole: Autoreactive HCRT-specific and TRIB2-specific clonotypes were marked in same-patient CSF-versus-blood CD4+ comparisons.

The table came from immunoSEQ multiplex PCR; TCRdb's copy has only in-frame clones and leaves some out. Of some 15,000 clones in the sample, over 75% are singletons; the top ten hold roughly 34%. This CDR3 has 15 residues. Trimming took 2 bases from V and 8 from J, leaving 15 bases between them. Germline V gene data show CDR1 as MNHEY and CDR2 as SVGAGI. The source of this sequence is a human donor in good health. The chain employs TRBV6-5 and TRBJ1-4, with D possibly matching TRBD1 (5 bases). The sequencing input was memory (CD45RA-) CD4+ T cells from blood. CDR3 bases: TGTGCCAGCAGTTACGGGGCGTCGTTGAACGAAAAACTGTTTTTT. Translating it yields CASSYGASLNEKLFF.